The 9 T cell receptor beta chains reported below all come from one sample, sequenced in a study of blood T cells in healthy people across ages. A second PCR, run for about 6 to 11 cycles, used a sample-barcoded 5' primer plus a J-beta primer mix. From the 5' RACE reads, TCRdb called clonotypes with MiXCR, one entry per CDR3 protein. This sample yields more than 900,000 distinct CDR3 sequences, of which 25% to 30% are seen a single time; more than 8.5% belongs to the top ten. This same sample was also taken into another study, of T cells of mothers and their children.

The specimen sequenced was blood. The source is a woman aged 40 to 49 in good health.

Comment on this clonotype: This clone may be a read error of a much larger clone one base away. The rearrangement links TRBV5-1 to TRBJ2-6; possible D gene TRBD2, 5 bases. Germline CDR1 is SGHRS and CDR2 is YFSETQ. Trimming removed 1 base at V and 0 bases at J, with 11 bases between. The CDR3 loop spans 17 amino acids. In DNA, the CDR3 is TGCGCCAGCAGCTTGCGGGAATCCCGCTCTGGGGCCAACGTCCTGACTTTC. It codes for CASSLRESRSGANVLTF.

A remark on this clonotype: A much larger clone sits a single nucleotide away, making a read error possible. The chain couples TRBV3-1 to TRBJ2-7, with D unclear. Germline V gene sequence: CDR1 LGHDT, CDR2 YNNKEL (reference sequence). CDR3 length: 12 residues. Between the trimmed V and J ends, which lost 0 bases and 12 bases, there was a span of 12 bases. The DNA of the CDR3 is TGTGCCAGCAGCCAAGACCCACTAACCCGGTACTTC. It encodes CASSQDPLTRYF.

The rearrangement uses TRBV5-1 and TRBJ1-2, with no clear D. The CDR3 has 15 amino acids. Deletions cut 4 bases from V and 4 bases from J, with 17 bases between. Per germline, CDR1 SGHRS and CDR2 YFSETQ. The CDR3, as DNA: TGCGCCAGCAGCCTCACGACGGACTCGTTCTATGGCTACACCTTC. Amino acids: CASSLTTDSFYGYTF.

This clonotype was observed at least ten times. The CDR3 region is CATSDYGALGHNEQFF. CDR3 nucleotides: TGTGCCACCAGTGATTACGGGGCCCTTGGGCACAATGAGCAGTTCTTC. The chain carries TRBV24-1 and TRBJ2-1; D could derive from TRBD1 or TRBD2 (5 bases each). V gave up 2 bases and J gave up 5 bases, with 15 bases separating them. Per the germline V gene, CDR1 is KGHDR and CDR2 is SFDVKD. This CDR3 is built from 16 residues.

This clonotype occurred many times. CDR3 protein: CASSFDQGPQETQYF. The CDR3 DNA sequence: TGTGCCAGCAGCTTTGATCAGGGCCCCCAAGAGACCCAGTACTTC. V and J are TRBV7-2 and TRBJ2-5; D might be TRBD1 (5 bases). This CDR3 spans 15 amino acids. Germline-derived CDR1 and CDR2 are SGHTA and FQGNSA. The V and J ends lost 3 bases and 1 base respectively, with 12 bases between them.

The gene calls are TRBV4-3 and TRBJ2-7, with D hard to call. With 1 base removed from V and 6 bases from J, the gap between germline ends came to 16 bases. Germline lookup yields CDR1 LGHNA and CDR2 YSLEER. The CDR3 sequence is 15 residues long. The CDR3 spells CASSQVARRNSEQYF. Written as DNA, the CDR3 is TGCGCCAGCAGCCAAGTAGCACGTCGGAATAGCGAGCAGTACTTC.

This sequence joins TRBV20-1 and TRBJ1-1, with D possibly being TRBD1 (5 bases). This CDR3 contains 15 residues. Trimming took 3 bases from V and 4 from J, leaving 18 bases between them. In germline, CDR1 is DFQATT, CDR2 SNEGSKA (reference sequence). DNA of the CDR3: TGCAGTGCTAGTAGCTTCCAGGTGGGGGTCACTGAAGCTTTCTTT. Translating it yields CSASSFQVGVTEAFF.

V is TRBV11-2 and J is TRBJ2-1, with D possibly TRBD2 on 5 matching bases. CDR1 is SGHAT, CDR2 FQNNGV, per germline. V lost 2 bases and J lost 6, with 8 bases in between. This CDR3 contains 13 residues. DNA for the CDR3: TGTGCCAGCAGCTTACCACTAGGCAATGAGCAGTTCTTC. The encoded protein is CASSLPLGNEQFF.

This clonotype came up a few times. The chain links TRBV28 to TRBJ1-2; 7 nucleotides agree with TRBD1. Germline V gene lookup returns CDR1 MDHEN and CDR2 SYDVKM. Unmatched junction bases numbered 8, after V lost 6 bases and J lost 4 bases. The CDR3 has 14 residues. The CDR3 DNA reads as TGTGCCAGCAGGCAGAACCGGGACAGCTATGGCTACACCTTC. It is translated as CASRQNRDSYGYTF.